One sample yielded the 22 T cell receptor beta chains listed below, sequenced in a study of CD8+CD57+ T cells in acquired aplastic anemia. It was genomic DNA that served as the template for profiling TCR beta VDJ and CDR3. TCRdb re-derived calls from the reads in MiXCR, one entry per CDR3 protein. The sample records just over 400,000 distinct CDR3 sequences, 65% to 75% being singletons. The sequenced material came from sorted CD4+, CD8+, or CD8+CD57+ T cells (not recorded which) from PBMCs. These receptors were collected from a human donor in good health, serving as a control.

The gene calls are TRBV9 and TRBJ2-3; TRBD2 agrees at 10 bases. The CDR3 sequence is 17 residues long. Trimming at V came to 3 bases and at J to 6 bases, leaving 13 bases not matched to a gene. CDR1 and CDR2 (germline): SGDLS, YYNGEE. The DNA of the CDR3 is TGTGCCAGCAGCGCGAGAGTAGCGGGGGGACGAGGGGATACGCAGTATTTT. This sequence encodes CASSARVAGGRGDTQYF.

The chain joins TRBV2 to TRBJ1-2, with D unresolved. CDR3 size: 14 residues. Germline V CDR1 and CDR2: SNHLY, FYNNEI. V was cut by 6 bases and J by 9 bases, with 20 bases left in between. The CDR3 coding sequence is TGTGCCAGCAGCTTAGATTTGGCAGGCCGGAGCTACACCTTC. Translating gives CASSLDLAGRSYTF.

This clonotype has a count of ten or more. The chain joins TRBV5-4 to TRBJ2-5; 7 bases fit TRBD2. The CDR3 has 14 residues. The germline V gene has CDR1 SGHNT and CDR2 YYREEE (reference sequence). The V and J ends lost 4 bases and 3 bases, in that order; junction bases with no gene match: 6. DNA for the CDR3: TGTGCCAGCAGCCAGGGAGGGACCAAAGAGACCCAGTACTTC. It codes for CASSQGGTKETQYF.

The V gene is TRBV7-2, the J gene TRBJ2-1; TRBD2 matches 10 bases. This CDR3 is built from 16 residues. With V trimmed by 1 base and J by 4 bases, 4 bases remained unmatched. From germline, CDR1 is SGHTA and CDR2 FQGNSA. For the CDR3, the DNA is TGTGCCAGCAGCTTAGGAACTAGCGGGGATTACAATGAGCAGTTCTTC. The encoded protein is CASSLGTSGDYNEQFF.

The chain uses TRBV5-5 and TRBJ1-1; D is unresolved. CDR1 is SGHKS, CDR2 YYEKEE, per germline (reference sequence). The CDR3 is 13 residues long. V was pared by 1 base and J by 4 bases, with 8 bases between. CDR3 region: CASSLRVGTEAFF. The CDR3 region has the DNA TGTGCCAGCAGCTTGAGGGTAGGCACTGAAGCTTTCTTT.

The chain combines TRBV15 with TRBJ1-2, with D possibly being TRBD1 (5 bases). Between the trimmed V and J ends, which lost 3 bases and 6 bases, there was a span of 11 bases. CDR3 length equals 13 residues. Germline loops: CDR1 LNHNV, CDR2 YYDKDF (reference sequence). In DNA, the CDR3 is TGTGCCACCAGCAGCAAAACCAGGGATGGCTACACCTTC. Amino acids: CATSSKTRDGYTF.

This clonotype occurred many times. The chain links TRBV7-2 to TRBJ1-2, with D possibly matching TRBD1 (5 bases). The V end was cut by 6 bases, the J end by 3 bases, with 11 bases between. Germline V gene data show CDR1 as SGHTA and CDR2 as FQGNSA. The length of the CDR3 is 13 residues. The CDR3 nucleotides read TGTGCCAGCAGATTGGGGACGGACTATGGCTACACCTTC. Its translation: CASRLGTDYGYTF.

This clonotype appeared a few times. A much larger clone is a single base away; this may be a read error. The CDR3 carries no conserved terminal phenylalanine or tryptophan, so it likely arises from a read error. This chain uses TRBV5-1 with TRBJ2-3, with 9 bases lining up with TRBD1. This CDR3 has 14 amino acids. J gave up 4 bases and V 5 bases, and 5 bases lay outside the gene matches. The V gene's germline CDR1 is SGHRS and CDR2 YFSETQ. The DNA of the CDR3 is TGCGCCAGCAGTCCCGGGACAGGGTCAGATACGCAGTATCTT. Its translation is CASSPGTGSDTQYL.

This clonotype has at least ten counts. This rearrangement joins TRBV5-8 to TRBJ2-5; 7 positions agree with TRBD1. V trimming: 0 bases; J trimming: 4 bases; junction bases outside the gene matches: 6. Germline V gene sequence: CDR1 SGHTS, CDR2 YDEGEE. This CDR3 comprises 15 residues. This CDR3 reads CASSLGFQGVETQYF. DNA for the CDR3: TGTGCCAGCAGCTTGGGGTTCCAGGGGGTAGAGACCCAGTACTTC.

This chain uses TRBV12-5 with TRBJ1-2; possible D gene TRBD1, 5 bases. This CDR3 contains 15 residues. Germline CDR1 and CDR2: LGHNT and FRNRAP. The CDR3: CASSTGGAEYLSYTF. CDR3 in DNA: TGTGCCAGCAGTACGGGGGGTGCAGAGTATTTGAGCTACACCTTC.

About this clonotype itself: An end of the junction does not agree with germline; a read error may underlie this. V usage is TRBV5-1 and J usage is TRBJ2-7, with TRBD1 identical over 9 bases. The CDR3 is 15 amino acids. Per germline, CDR1 SGHRS and CDR2 YFSETQ. The CDR3 here is CASSLGQGKSYEQYF. DNA of the CDR3: TGTGCCAGCAGCTTAGGACAGGGGAAGTCCTACGAGCAGTACTTC.

As concerns this clonotype: Since the CDR3 does not end with the conserved phenylalanine or tryptophan, this likely comes from a read error. The DNA is omitted, as the CDR3 cannot be located on it reliably, and the CDR3 follows TCRdb's listing. The chain is built from TRBV19 and TRBJ1-5; the table assigns TRBD1, which was not confirmed against the DNA. The CDR3 adds up to 15 amino acids, both ends counted. In germline, CDR1 is LNHDA, CDR2 SQIVND (reference sequence). This chain's CDR3 is CAIRPSAGSNQPQQI.

This chain connects TRBV20-1 to TRBJ2-2, with a weak D call TRBD2 (5 bases). The germline V gene has CDR1 DFQATT and CDR2 SNEGSKA (reference sequence). V lost 3 bases and J 4 bases, leaving 18 bases between the germline ends. This CDR3 is built from 16 residues. CDR3 sequence: CSARPGMNTGTGELFF. The CDR3 DNA is TGCAGTGCTAGGCCGGGAATGAACACGGGCACCGGGGAGCTGTTTTTT.

Turning to this clonotype: The CDR3 does not close with the conserved phenylalanine or tryptophan, likely indicating a read error. The DNA is omitted, as the CDR3 cannot be located on it reliably, and the CDR3 follows TCRdb's listing. This chain links TRBV9 with TRBJ2-3; the table assigns TRBD2, which was not confirmed against the DNA. The CDR3 comprises 12 residues, both ends counted. The germline V gene has CDR1 SGDLS and CDR2 YYNGEE. CDR3 sequence reads: CASSVGGTSGNT.

The chain is built from TRBV7-2 and TRBJ1-1, with 7 positions matching TRBD1. Trimming cost V 6 bases and J 0 bases; bases outside gene matches: 10. Germline CDR1 and CDR2: SGHTA and FQGNSA. There are 16 residues in the CDR3. The CDR3 reads CASSIPGQRVNTEAFF. The DNA of the CDR3 is TGTGCCAGCAGTATCCCGGGACAGCGCGTGAACACTGAAGCTTTCTTT.

A remark on this clonotype: A read error may account for a junction end that differs from germline. The chain combines TRBV5-1 with TRBJ2-7; 7 bases line up with TRBD1. The germline gives CDR1 SGHRS, CDR2 YFSETQ. The CDR3 contains 14 residues. The CDR3 region is CATSRTGPGQEQYF. The CDR3, as DNA: TGCGCCACCAGCCGAACCGGACCGGGACAGGAGCAGTACTTC.

This clonotype was found many times. The chain recombines TRBV27 with TRBJ1-6; no clear D gene. CDR1 and CDR2 from the germline V gene are MNHEY and SMNVEV (reference sequence). V was shortened by 4 bases and J by 8 bases, with 21 bases between the two germline ends. This CDR3 has 17 amino acids. The CDR3 spells CASSSGREGRRYSPLHF. CDR3 coding DNA: TGTGCCAGCAGTTCCGGTAGAGAGGGCAGGCGGTATTCACCCCTCCACTTT.

This clonotype appeared once. The chain uses TRBV5-4 and TRBJ2-5, with D hard to call. Germline V lookup: CDR1 SGHNT, CDR2 YYREEE (reference sequence). The germline V and J ends were trimmed by 2 bases and 5 bases, with 28 bases remaining between them. This CDR3 has 19 amino acids. The CDR3 region is CASSFPGRLGIWCRETQYF. The CDR3 DNA reads as TGTGCCAGCAGCTTTCCCGGACGGCTAGGGATTTGGTGCAGGGAGACCCAGTACTTC.

As concerns this clonotype: This sequence may be a read error, since a much larger clone differs from it by one base. CDR3 region: CASSPWTGGTEAFF. For the CDR3, the DNA is TGTGCCAGCAGCCCCTGGACAGGGGGCACTGAAGCTTTCTTT. The J gene is TRBJ1-1, the V gene TRBV7-2; TRBD1 aligns across 10 bases. Per the germline V gene, CDR1 is SGHTA and CDR2 is FQGNSA. This CDR3 has 14 amino acids. V gave up 5 bases and J gave up 4 bases; unmatched junction bases: 4.

This clonotype occurred many times. This chain joins TRBV20-1 and TRBJ2-3; possibly TRBD2 for D (7 bases). Germline assignment: CDR1 DFQATT and CDR2 SNEGSKA (reference sequence). V was cut by 3 bases and J by 1 base, with 11 bases left in between. The CDR3 is made up of 14 amino acids. The CDR3 sequence is CSARDSGGTDTQYF. The CDR3 coding sequence is TGCAGTGCTAGGGACAGCGGGGGCACAGATACGCAGTATTTT.

Details on this clonotype: Here the CDR3 omits its conserved ending phenylalanine or tryptophan, so a read error is the likely source. The limits of the CDR3 on the DNA are not certain, so only TCRdb's listed CDR3 is given. This chain uses TRBV19 with TRBJ2-1. Per germline, CDR1 LNHDA and CDR2 SQIVND (reference sequence). The CDR3 totals 14 residues, both ends included. CDR3 residues: CASSGPESGNGKFI.

This clonotype came up many times. The chain carries TRBV6-1 and TRBJ2-5; 8 bases agree with TRBD1. CDR1 is MNHNS and CDR2 is SASEGT in the germline V gene. V trimming: 4 bases; J trimming: 5 bases; junction bases outside the gene matches: 9. The CDR3 spans 15 residues. CDR3 sequence (DNA): TGTGCCAGCAGTGTAGGGGACAGGCGAGTGGAGACCCAGTACTTC. The encoded protein is CASSVGDRRVETQYF.